This T cell receptor (beta chain) was recorded in a study of blood T cell repertoires in COVID-19. Germline lookup yields CDR1 MDHEN and CDR2 SYDVKM. This CDR3 contains 14 residues. The V end lost 3 bases, the J end lost 9 bases, and 15 bases lay between the germline ends. Here immunoSEQ multiplex PCR was the method, and the copy in TCRdb shows in-frame clones only, minus some. The sample includes 100,000 or so clones, 85% to 95% of them seen just once. This clone occurred once. The clonotype originates from a man aged 50 to 59 with active COVID-19. Sequences were obtained from peripheral blood. The V gene is TRBV28, the J gene TRBJ1-5; D may be TRBD1 (5 bases). The CDR3 DNA is TGTGCCAGCAGTTTTCCCAGGGTCCTCGGGCCCCAGCATTTT. Translating it yields CASSFPRVLGPQHF.